This TCR beta chain was profiled in a study of esophageal squamous cell carcinoma under preoperative chemotherapy. Study at large: TCR repertoires were profiled from both peripheral blood T cells and tumor-infiltrating lymphocytes.

With V trimmed by 10 bases and J by 8 bases, 6 bases remained unmatched. Germline CDR1 ENHRY, CDR2 SYGVKD. This CDR3 region has 12 residues. Study-wide results and limits: Peripheral T cells migrating into the tumor appeared to partly supply post-treatment tumor-infiltrating lymphocytes. Clonal contraction, more than amplification, hit abundant clones after paclitaxel-nedaplatin.

Ten or more counts support this clonotype. What it recognizes is unknown. TCRdb used MiXCR to reprocess the PCR reads, holding one entry per CDR3 protein. The table has 10,000 to 15,000 distinct CDR3 sequences, approximately 50% seen once. The time point was: before preoperative PTX-NDP chemotherapy. Before surgery, patients were given preoperative paclitaxel-nedaplatin chemotherapy. The clonotype originates from a human donor with esophageal squamous cell carcinoma. The donor label of this sample is uncertain. The chain has TRBV10-3 and TRBJ2-1; TRBD2 aligns across 9 bases. The specimen was taken from a patient given preoperative chemotherapy. This CDR3 reads CATGTSPDEQFF. In nucleotides, the CDR3 is TGTGCCACTGGGACTAGCCCCGATGAGCAGTTCTTC.